Following are 26 T cell receptor beta chains from one sample sequenced in a study of T cells in Graves' hyperthyroidism and ophthalmopathy. Amplification of TCR beta CDR3 regions was performed using RNA transcripts as template. First-round RT-PCR of the TCR CDR3 relied on the HTBI primer set. Each CDR3 protein gets one entry after TCRdb re-called the multiplex PCR reads with MiXCR. The sample includes around 200,000 distinct CDR3 sequences, about 17% of them seen just once. Sequencing used blood. The receptors come from a man aged 40-50 years with Graves' hyperthyroidism.

This clonotype has ten or more counts. This CDR3 reads CASSLVLAGKETQYF. In DNA form, the CDR3 reads TGTGCCAGCAGCTTAGTACTAGCGGGGAAAGAGACCCAGTACTTC. This chain connects TRBV7-2 to TRBJ2-5, with 10 bases fitting TRBD2. V gave up 1 base and J gave up 3 bases; unmatched junction bases: 2. Germline V gene sequence: CDR1 SGHTA, CDR2 FQGNSA. This CDR3 is built from 15 residues.

In this sample, this clonotype turned up many times. This chain uses TRBV29-1 with TRBJ2-7, with D tentatively TRBD1 (7 bases). Between the trimmed V and J ends, which lost 4 bases and 0 bases, there was a span of 13 bases. CDR3 length equals 14 residues. Germline CDR1 and CDR2: SQVTM and ANQGSEA. The CDR3 DNA reads TGCAGCGTTGTGACAGGGAGGAGCTCCTACGAGCAGTACTTC. Protein product: CSVVTGRSSYEQYF.

This clonotype was seen at least ten times. The V and J genes are TRBV6-1 and TRBJ2-7; 7 nucleotides match TRBD2. Germline V gene data show CDR1 as MNHNS and CDR2 as SASEGT. Trimming removed 11 bases from V and 1 base from J; junction bases left unmatched: 11. CDR3 length: 14 residues. DNA of the CDR3: TGTGCCGCCCGTTTGGGGGGGTTTTCCTACGAGCAGTACTTC. This codes for CAARLGGFSYEQYF.

This clonotype was seen ten or more times. This chain links TRBV6-2 or TRBV6-3 with TRBJ2-3; 7 nucleotides agree with TRBD1. CDR1 and CDR2 from the germline V gene are MNHEY and SVGEGT. The CDR3 consists of 16 residues. J lost 3 bases, V lost 2 bases, and 8 bases had no gene match. CDR3 nucleotides: TGTGCCAGCAGTTACGAGGGCAGGGGGAATACAGATACGCAGTATTTT. Its translation: CASSYEGRGNTDTQYF.

The CDR3 here is CATSRHATGGDYGYTF. CDR3 DNA: TGTGCCACCAGCAGACACGCGACCGGCGGAGACTATGGCTACACCTTC. The chain employs TRBV15 and TRBJ1-2; the D is unclear. Germline values: CDR1 LNHNV, CDR2 YYDKDF (reference sequence). This CDR3 has 16 residues. Between the trimmed V and J ends, which lost 2 bases and 3 bases, there was a span of 16 bases.

This chain connects TRBV3-1 to TRBJ2-7; D may be TRBD2 (6 bases). V was cut by 5 bases and J by 3 bases, with 11 bases left in between. The germline V gene encodes CDR1 LGHDT and CDR2 YNNKEL (reference sequence). The CDR3 totals 13 residues. The CDR3 sequence: CASSTQAGYEQYF. For the CDR3, the DNA is TGTGCCAGCAGCACTCAAGCGGGCTACGAGCAGTACTTC.

This clonotype was recorded a few times. The chain carries TRBV28 and TRBJ1-1, with TRBD1 as a possible D gene (6 bases). CDR1 and CDR2 (germline): MDHEN, SYDVKM. V shed 5 bases and J shed 3 bases, with 16 bases lying between them. CDR3 size: 15 residues. CDR3: CASSPVGGADTEAFF. CDR3 bases: TGTGCCAGCAGTCCTGTGGGGGGGGCGGACACTGAAGCTTTCTTT.

The table lists this clonotype with many counts. In nucleotides, the CDR3 is TGTGCCAGCTCACCACAGGGTTCGCAAGAGACCCAGTACTTC. Translated: CASSPQGSQETQYF. The V call is TRBV18, the J call TRBJ2-5, with D hard to call. Per germline, CDR1 KGHSH and CDR2 LQKENI. This CDR3 has 14 residues. V lost 1 base to trimming and J lost 2 bases, with 8 bases between them.

This clonotype was recorded at least ten times. The chain is built from TRBV6-5 and TRBJ1-1; no clear D gene. The V and J ends lost 2 bases and 3 bases respectively, with 7 bases between them. The CDR3 spans 13 residues. Germline CDR1 reads MNHEY; CDR2 reads SVGAGI. CDR3 in amino acids: CASSYAGDTEAFF. The DNA for the CDR3 is TGTGCCAGCAGTTACGCTGGGGACACTGAAGCTTTCTTT.

V gene TRBV10-1 combines with J gene TRBJ2-3; D unclear. The CDR3 sequence is 14 residues long. Per germline, CDR1 WNHNN and CDR2 SYGVQD (reference sequence). With 0 bases removed from V and 4 bases from J, the gap between germline ends came to 8 bases. CDR3 nucleotide sequence: TGCGCCAGCAGTGAGTCGAGTAATCCAGATACGCAGTATTTT. Encoded protein: CASSESSNPDTQYF.

The gene calls are TRBV6-2 or TRBV6-3 and TRBJ1-5, with 10 positions matching TRBD1. This CDR3 has 18 residues. The germline V gene has CDR1 MNHEY and CDR2 SVGEGT. The junction had 10 bases not matched to a gene; V was cut back by 4 bases and J by 1 base. The CDR3 DNA sequence: TGTGCCAGCAGTTCCAGACAGGGGGCGGTTGGAAGCAATCAGCCCCAGCATTTT. Protein sequence: CASSSRQGAVGSNQPQHF.

At least ten counts were recorded for this clonotype. The chain is built from TRBV27 and TRBJ1-1, with D possibly matching TRBD1 (5 bases). Trimming shortened V by 4 bases and J by 2 bases, and 8 bases separated the two germline ends. The CDR3 spans 13 residues. Germline-derived CDR1 and CDR2 are MNHEY and SMNVEV (reference sequence). DNA for the CDR3: TGTGCCAGCAGTTCGAGGGACAACACTGAAGCTTTCTTT. Its translation: CASSSRDNTEAFF.

J is TRBJ2-3 and V is TRBV9; D perhaps matches TRBD1 (5 bases). Germline V CDR1 and CDR2: SGDLS, YYNGEE. The CDR3 consists of 15 residues. The V end was cut by 1 base, the J end by 4 bases, with 13 bases between. CDR3 DNA: TGTGCCAGCAGCGTAAGGGGAAACCAGGCAGATACGCAGTATTTT. It yields the protein CASSVRGNQADTQYF.

This clonotype was seen a few times. The CDR3, as DNA: TGTGCCAGCAGTTTAATCCAGGGGCACACCATATATTTT. Its protein is CASSLIQGHTIYF. V usage is TRBV27 and J usage is TRBJ1-3; D possibly corresponds to TRBD1 (6 bases). Trimming shortened V by 2 bases and J by 8 bases, and 10 bases separated the two germline ends. Looked up from germline, CDR1 is MNHEY and CDR2 is SMNVEV (reference sequence). CDR3 length: 13 amino acids.

This clonotype was seen at least ten times. V and J are TRBV28 and TRBJ2-3; D might be TRBD2 (6 bases). Trimming left V 7 bases short and J 5 bases short, with 25 bases between. Germline V CDR1 and CDR2: MDHEN, SYDVKM. CDR3 length: 17 residues. CDR3 region: CASTPSPGGLLGDTQYF. The CDR3 DNA is TGTGCCAGCACCCCATCTCCCGGGGGTTTACTGGGAGATACGCAGTATTTT.

The V gene is TRBV5-1, the J gene TRBJ2-1, with 7 nucleotides matching TRBD2. Per germline, CDR1 SGHRS and CDR2 YFSETQ. V lost 4 bases and J lost 9; bases outside the gene matches: 13. CDR3 length: 15 residues. The CDR3 coding sequence is TGCGCCAGCAGCCAAGAAGCCCGAGCGGGGACTGAGCAGTTCTTC. It specifies CASSQEARAGTEQFF. Full variable domain (remainder filled in from reference TRBV5-1 and TRBJ2-1): KAGVTQTPRYLIKTRGQQVTLSCSPISGHRSVSWYQQTPGQGLQFLFEYFSETQRNKGNFPGRFSGRQFSNSRSEMNVSTLELGDSALYLCASSQEARAGTEQFFGPGTRLTVL.

The chain links TRBV7-6 to TRBJ2-3, with 8 positions matching TRBD1. The CDR3 contains 18 residues. Per the germline V gene, CDR1 is SGHVS and CDR2 is FNYEAQ. V was clipped by 6 bases and J by 0 bases; unmatched bases: 14. CDR3 loop: CASSSNYPTGASTDTQYF. Written as DNA, the CDR3 is TGTGCCAGCAGTTCAAATTACCCGACAGGGGCTAGCACAGATACGCAGTATTTT.

This clonotype was found many times. The chain recombines TRBV18 with TRBJ1-5, with TRBD1 matching 8 bases. V was pared by 3 bases and J by 10 bases, with 8 bases of the junction left unmatched. CDR1 and CDR2 from the germline V gene are KGHSH and LQKENI. The CDR3 is 14 residues long. The CDR3 coding sequence is TGTGCCAGCTCACCCCCGGGACAGGCTAATCCCCAGCATTTT. It codes for CASSPPGQANPQHF.

This clonotype has at least ten counts. CDR3 in DNA: TGTGCCAGCAGTTACTCGGACGGAGTTCGGGGCTACACCTTC. Translation: CASSYSDGVRGYTF. This chain links TRBV6-5 with TRBJ1-2; unclear D gene. This CDR3 region has 14 residues. CDR1 is MNHEY, CDR2 SVGAGI, per germline. V was shortened by 0 bases and J by 8 bases, with 13 bases between the two germline ends.

This clonotype was picked up many times. The chain has TRBV5-1 and TRBJ2-1, with TRBD1 identical over 8 bases. With 3 bases clipped from V and 4 bases from J, the junction kept 9 bases outside the gene matches. This CDR3 is built from 16 residues. Germline-derived CDR1 and CDR2 are SGHRS and YFSETQ. The CDR3 DNA is TGCGCCAGCAGCTCCACTCCGGGACAGGCGTACAATGAGCAGTTCTTC. It translates to CASSSTPGQAYNEQFF. Combining the CDR3 with reference TRBV5-1 and TRBJ2-1 gives the whole variable domain KAGVTQTPRYLIKTRGQQVTLSCSPISGHRSVSWYQQTPGQGLQFLFEYFSETQRNKGNFPGRFSGRQFSNSRSEMNVSTLELGDSALYLCASSSTPGQAYNEQFFGPGTRLTVL.

This clonotype was picked up many times. V and J are TRBV6-1 and TRBJ2-3; 9 positions match TRBD2. J was trimmed by 4 bases and V by 10 bases; bases with no gene match: 9. Germline assignment: CDR1 MNHNS and CDR2 SASEGT. This CDR3 has 14 residues. This CDR3 is CATTVSGGADTQYF. The CDR3 DNA sequence: TGTGCCACAACCGTTAGCGGGGGCGCAGATACGCAGTATTTT.

CDR3 sequence reads: CASSWTDTGELFF. The CDR3 DNA follows: TGTGCCAGCAGCTGGACAGACACCGGGGAGCTGTTTTTT. The rearrangement uses TRBV7-9 and TRBJ2-2; weak D call: TRBD1 (6 bases). CDR3 length equals 13 residues. Trimming shortened V by 4 bases and J by 3 bases, and 6 bases separated the two germline ends. Germline V gene lookup returns CDR1 SEHNR and CDR2 FQNEAQ (reference sequence).

On this clonotype: This could be a read error, since a much larger clone is one nucleotide away. The chain uses TRBV6-1 and TRBJ2-2; D assignment may be TRBD1 or TRBD2 (6 bases each). Looked up from germline, CDR1 is MNHNS and CDR2 is SASEGT. The CDR3 extends over 15 amino acids. Trimming left V 6 bases short and J 5 bases short, with 16 bases between. CDR3 nucleotide sequence: TGTGCCAGCAGGGGGGGCAGTGGAGAGACCGGGGAGCTGTTTTTT. It is translated as CASRGGSGETGELFF.

This clonotype was detected ten times or more. The chain couples TRBV27 to TRBJ2-1; TRBD1 matches at 12 bases. CDR3 length: 16 residues. CDR1 is MNHEY, CDR2 SMNVEV, per germline (reference sequence). Trimming removed 3 bases from V and 12 bases from J; junction bases left unmatched: 12. The DNA for the CDR3 is TGTGCCAGCAGTTTCGGCGGGACAGGGGGCACGGGTATGCAGTTCTTC. This codes for CASSFGGTGGTGMQFF.

A remark on this clonotype: This clone may be a read error of a much larger clone one base away. The gene calls are TRBV20-1 and TRBJ2-1, with TRBD2 matching over 8 bases. From germline, CDR1 is DFQATT and CDR2 SNEGSKA (reference sequence). This CDR3 spans 14 amino acids. V dropped 3 bases and J dropped 4; count of bases not matched to a gene: 5. This chain's CDR3 is CSASGGGGYNEQFF. The CDR3 DNA reads as TGCAGTGCTAGCGGGGGGGGCGGATACAATGAGCAGTTCTTC.

This clonotype was seen repeatedly, ten times or more. The chain recombines TRBV20-1 with TRBJ1-1; 9 bases agree with TRBD1. Germline CDR1 and CDR2: DFQATT and SNEGSKA (reference sequence). The CDR3 totals 13 residues. Trimming cost V 5 bases and J 5 bases; bases outside gene matches: 6. This CDR3 is CSAPEQGATEAFF. CDR3 nucleotide sequence: TGCAGTGCTCCCGAACAGGGGGCGACTGAAGCTTTCTTT.